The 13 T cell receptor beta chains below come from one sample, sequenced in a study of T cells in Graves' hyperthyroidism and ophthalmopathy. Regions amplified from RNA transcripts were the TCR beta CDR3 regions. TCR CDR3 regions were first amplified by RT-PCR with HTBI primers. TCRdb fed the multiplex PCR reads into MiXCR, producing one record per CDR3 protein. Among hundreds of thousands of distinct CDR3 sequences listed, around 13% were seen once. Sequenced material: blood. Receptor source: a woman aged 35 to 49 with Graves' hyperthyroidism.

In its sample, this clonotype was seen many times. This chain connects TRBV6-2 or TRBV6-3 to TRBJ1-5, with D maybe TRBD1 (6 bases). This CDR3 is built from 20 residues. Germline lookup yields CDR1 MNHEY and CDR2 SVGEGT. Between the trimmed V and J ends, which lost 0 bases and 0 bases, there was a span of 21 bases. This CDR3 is CASSYSVLDSAFYSNQPQHF. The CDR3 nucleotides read TGTGCCAGCAGTTACTCTGTCCTGGACAGTGCCTTTTATAGCAATCAGCCCCAGCATTTT.

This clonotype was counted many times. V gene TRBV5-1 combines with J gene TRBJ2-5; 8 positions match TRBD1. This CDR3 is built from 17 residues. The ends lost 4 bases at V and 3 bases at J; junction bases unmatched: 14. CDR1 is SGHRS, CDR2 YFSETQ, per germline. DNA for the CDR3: TGCGCCAGCAGCCTAGGGGACAGGCACCCACGGGAAGAGACCCAGTACTTC. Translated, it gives CASSLGDRHPREETQYF. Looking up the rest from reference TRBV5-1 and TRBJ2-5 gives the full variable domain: KAGVTQTPRYLIKTRGQQVTLSCSPISGHRSVSWYQQTPGQGLQFLFEYFSETQRNKGNFPGRFSGRQFSNSRSEMNVSTLELGDSALYLCASSLGDRHPREETQYFGPGTRLLVL.

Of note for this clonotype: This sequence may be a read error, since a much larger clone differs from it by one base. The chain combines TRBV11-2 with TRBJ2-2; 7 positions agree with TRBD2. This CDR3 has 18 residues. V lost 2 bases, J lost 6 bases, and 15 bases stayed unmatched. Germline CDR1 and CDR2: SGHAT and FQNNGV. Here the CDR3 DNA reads TGTGCCAGCAGCTTAACTTCTGGGGAGGGCCTAGGATCCGGGGAGCTGTTTTTT. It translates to CASSLTSGEGLGSGELFF.

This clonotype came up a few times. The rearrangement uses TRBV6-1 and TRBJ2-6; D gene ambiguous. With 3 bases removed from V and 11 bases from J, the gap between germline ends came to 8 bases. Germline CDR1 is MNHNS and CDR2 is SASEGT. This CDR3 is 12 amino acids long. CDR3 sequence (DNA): TGTGCCAGCAGTGAGTCAGCCTACGTCCTGACTTTC. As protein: CASSESAYVLTF.

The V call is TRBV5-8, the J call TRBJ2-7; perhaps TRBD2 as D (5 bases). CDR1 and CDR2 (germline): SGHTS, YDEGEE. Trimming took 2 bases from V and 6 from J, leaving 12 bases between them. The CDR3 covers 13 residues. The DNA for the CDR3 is TGTGCCAGCAGCTTACCGGGGTTCCGCGAGCAGTACTTC. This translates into CASSLPGFREQYF.

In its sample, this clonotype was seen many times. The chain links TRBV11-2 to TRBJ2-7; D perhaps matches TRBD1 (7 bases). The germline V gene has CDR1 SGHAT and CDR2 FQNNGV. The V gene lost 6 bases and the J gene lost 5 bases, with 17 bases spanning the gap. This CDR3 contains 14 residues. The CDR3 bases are TGTGCCAGCAGGCGGACGGGGGACAGTCACGAGCAGTACTTC. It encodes CASRRTGDSHEQYF.

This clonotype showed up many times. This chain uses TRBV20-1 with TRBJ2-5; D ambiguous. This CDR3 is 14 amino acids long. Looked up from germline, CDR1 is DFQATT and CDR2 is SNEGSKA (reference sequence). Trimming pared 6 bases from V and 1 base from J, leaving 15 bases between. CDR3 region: CSARQVDFQETQYF. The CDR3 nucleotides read TGCAGTGCCCGGCAGGTGGATTTCCAAGAGACCCAGTACTTC.

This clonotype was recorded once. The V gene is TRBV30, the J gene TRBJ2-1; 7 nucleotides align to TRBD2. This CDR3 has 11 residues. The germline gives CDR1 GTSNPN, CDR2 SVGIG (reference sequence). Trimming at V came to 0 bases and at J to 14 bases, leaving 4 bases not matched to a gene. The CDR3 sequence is CAWSVDGGEFF. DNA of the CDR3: TGTGCCTGGAGTGTGGATGGGGGGGAGTTCTTC.

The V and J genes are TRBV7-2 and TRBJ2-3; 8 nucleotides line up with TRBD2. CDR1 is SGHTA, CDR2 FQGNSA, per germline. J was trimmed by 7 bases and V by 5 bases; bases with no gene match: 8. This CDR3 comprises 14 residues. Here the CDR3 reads CASSPSAGGNTQYF. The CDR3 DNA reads TGTGCCAGCAGCCCGTCCGCGGGAGGTAATACGCAGTATTTT.

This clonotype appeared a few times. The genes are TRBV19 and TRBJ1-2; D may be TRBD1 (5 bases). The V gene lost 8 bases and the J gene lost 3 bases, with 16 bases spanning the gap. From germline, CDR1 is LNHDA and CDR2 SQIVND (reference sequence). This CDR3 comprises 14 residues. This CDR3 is CASCNRQGYYGYTF. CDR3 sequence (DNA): TGTGCCAGTTGTAACAGGCAAGGATACTATGGCTACACCTTC.

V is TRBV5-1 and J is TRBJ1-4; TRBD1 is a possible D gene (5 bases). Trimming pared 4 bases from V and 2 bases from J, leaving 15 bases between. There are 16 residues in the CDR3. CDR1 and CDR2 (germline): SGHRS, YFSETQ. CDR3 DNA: TGCGCCAGCAGCCCTGGGGCACTAGGTACTAATGAAAAACTGTTTTTT. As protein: CASSPGALGTNEKLFF.

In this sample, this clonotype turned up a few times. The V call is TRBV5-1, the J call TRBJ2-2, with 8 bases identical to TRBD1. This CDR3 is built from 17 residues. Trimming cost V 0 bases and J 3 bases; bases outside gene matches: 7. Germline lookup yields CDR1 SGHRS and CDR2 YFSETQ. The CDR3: CASSLEGQGAYTGELFF. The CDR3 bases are TGCGCCAGCAGCTTGGAAGGTCAGGGGGCCTACACCGGGGAGCTGTTTTTT.

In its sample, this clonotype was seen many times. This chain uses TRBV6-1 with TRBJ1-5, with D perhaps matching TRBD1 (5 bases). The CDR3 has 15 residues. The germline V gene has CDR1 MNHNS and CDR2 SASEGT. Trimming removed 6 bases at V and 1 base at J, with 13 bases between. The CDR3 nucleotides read TGTGCCAGCAGAGGCGACAGTCAAAGCAATCAGCCCCAGCATTTT. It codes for CASRGDSQSNQPQHF.